The sequence of this T cell receptor (beta chain) was determined in a study of blood T cell repertoires in COVID-19. Study-level background: Italy, Spain and the United States were the sources of the convalescent and acute COVID-19 samples.

The CDR3 totals 14 residues. In germline, CDR1 is PRHDT, CDR2 FYEKMQ (reference sequence). J was trimmed by 6 bases and V by 1 base; bases with no gene match: 4. The study recruited people aged roughly 18 to 95 years across more than 20 US areas. Participant-given clinical history determined each cohort assignment. In this sample, this clone turned up once. Authors' processing steps: Amplification of reference gene primers provided the estimated nucleated cell counts. Measured with immunoSEQ multiplex PCR; TCRdb has only the in-frame clones, and not every one. The DNA gave D and trimming, while V, J and clone size come from that table. Of approximately 200,000 clones in the sample, roughly 84% were seen once.

This TCR was sampled from a woman aged 30 to 39 who had recovered from COVID-19. The sequenced sample was PBMCs or T cells enriched from blood (not recorded which). The rearrangement joins TRBV13 to TRBJ1-1; 8 nucleotides line up with TRBD1. In nucleotides, the CDR3 is TGTGCCAGCAGCTTAGAACCAGGGGGCCCTGAAGCTTTCTTT. It yields the protein CASSLEPGGPEAFF.